This T cell receptor beta chain was sequenced during a study of post-analysis software for immune sequencing data. The wider study: The courses of disease that were included comprised relapsing-remitting, secondary progressive and progressive-relapsing multiple sclerosis. Study observations and caveats: Among multiple sclerosis patients, normalized Chao1 diversity was significantly below that of controls. F measure clustering grouped samples strongly by preparation batch.

This clonotype has only a few counts. The antigen is not known. Sequencing libraries made from TCR beta cDNA carried unique molecular identifiers. Once about 0.95 to 10 million T cells were used, hundreds of thousands of cDNA molecules resulted. TCRdb analysed the PCR reads with MiXCR anew, one entry per CDR3 protein. The profile shows about 820,000 distinct CDR3 sequences, around 50% of them singletons. Input material: blood. The clonotype originates from a girl aged 5-17 years with multiple sclerosis.

DNA of the CDR3: TGTGCCAGTAGTATGGGACTCACAGGGGGCGTTTCCTACGAGCAGTACTTC. As protein: CASSMGLTGGVSYEQYF. The chain joins TRBV19 to TRBJ2-7; 9 bases fit TRBD1. The CDR3 consists of 17 residues. The trim removed 3 bases at V and 1 base at J, leaving 10 bases unmatched. Germline CDR1 and CDR2: LNHDA and SQIVND (reference sequence).